This TCR beta chain was documented in a study of cytomegalovirus exposure and HLA in healthy donors. To note about this clone: The antigen remains unidentified. A read error may produce the germline difference seen at one junction end.

This CDR3 is 14 amino acids long. Germline values: CDR1 SEHNR, CDR2 FQNEAQ (reference sequence). The study's findings and limits: A later analysis linked a missense variant in DCLRE1C to the trimming of TCR beta V and J genes.

The PCR used 60 Vbeta and 13 Jbeta primers. Sequenced by immunoSEQ multiplex PCR; TCRdb stores in-frame clones only, minus some. The profile shows around 150,000 clones, around 79% of them singletons. This receptor was taken from a woman in her forties in good health and CMV-seronegative. The genes are TRBV7-9 and TRBJ1-4; D is undetermined. Input material: PBMCs. CDR3 in amino acids: CSSSLGRGNEKLFF. CDR3 nucleotide sequence: TGTTCCAGCAGCTTAGGAAGAGGGAATGAAAAACTGTTTTTT.